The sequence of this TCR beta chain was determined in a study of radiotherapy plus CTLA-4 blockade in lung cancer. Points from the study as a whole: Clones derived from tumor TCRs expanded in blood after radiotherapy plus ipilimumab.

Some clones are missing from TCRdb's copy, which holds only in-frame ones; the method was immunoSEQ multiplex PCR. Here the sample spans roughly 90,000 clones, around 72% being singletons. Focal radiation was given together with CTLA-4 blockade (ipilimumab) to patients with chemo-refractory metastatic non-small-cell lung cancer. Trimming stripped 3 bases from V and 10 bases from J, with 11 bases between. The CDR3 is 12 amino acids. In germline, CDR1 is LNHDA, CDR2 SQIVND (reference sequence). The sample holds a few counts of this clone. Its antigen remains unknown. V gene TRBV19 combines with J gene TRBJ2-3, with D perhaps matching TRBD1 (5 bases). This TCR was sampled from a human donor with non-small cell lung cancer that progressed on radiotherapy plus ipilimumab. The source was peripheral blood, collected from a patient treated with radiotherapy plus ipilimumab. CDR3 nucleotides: TGTGCCAGTAGTATTGGGGCTGAGGCGCAGTATTTT. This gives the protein CASSIGAEAQYF.